What follows are 26 T cell receptor beta chains derived from one specimen sequenced in a study of cytomegalovirus exposure and HLA in healthy donors. PCR employed 60 Vbeta and 13 Jbeta primers. TCRdb's copy holds only in-frame clones and misses some; the assay was immunoSEQ multiplex PCR. The sample has tens of thousands of clones, around 75% seen once. Sequencing was performed on PBMCs. These receptors were taken from a woman aged 40 to 49 in good health and CMV-seropositive.

This chain connects TRBV30 to TRBJ1-1; D is possibly TRBD1 (5 bases). Trimming removed 2 bases from V and 5 bases from J, with 18 bases in between. The germline V gene encodes CDR1 GTSNPN and CDR2 SVGIG (reference sequence). This CDR3 is built from 15 residues. The CDR3 loop is CAWSSGTRGRTEAFF. The DNA of the CDR3 is TGTGCCTGGAGTTCGGGGACCCGAGGGAGGACTGAAGCTTTCTTT.

V gene TRBV4-3 combines with J gene TRBJ2-1; TRBD1 agrees at 7 bases. The ends lost 4 bases at V and 4 bases at J; junction bases unmatched: 16. The germline CDR1 and CDR2 sequences are LGHNA and YSLEER. This CDR3 spans 18 amino acids. CDR3 sequence: CASSRYLDRPVGYNEQFF. The CDR3 DNA reads TGCGCCAGCAGCCGGTATCTGGACAGGCCCGTGGGGTACAATGAGCAGTTCTTC.

DNA for the CDR3: TGTGCCAGCAGTGGCTACAGGGAGGGTACAGATACGCAGTATTTT. This sequence encodes CASSGYREGTDTQYF. The gene calls are TRBV6-1 and TRBJ2-3, with D maybe TRBD2 (7 bases). The V gene lost 4 bases and the J gene lost 3 bases, with 14 bases spanning the gap. This CDR3 has 15 residues. Looked up from germline, CDR1 is MNHNS and CDR2 is SASEGT.

V is TRBV11-1 and J is TRBJ2-1; D perhaps matches TRBD1 (5 bases). The CDR3 covers 16 residues. The germline CDR1 and CDR2 sequences are SGHAT and FQDESV (reference sequence). V lost 5 bases and J lost 0, with 14 bases in between. The CDR3 spells CASSLRQSSSYNEQFF. The CDR3 bases are TGTGCCAGCAGCCTAAGACAGTCTAGCTCCTACAATGAGCAGTTCTTC.

CDR3 protein: CASSTRQGSFGEAFF. The DNA of the CDR3 is TGCGCCAGCAGCACCCGACAGGGTTCGTTCGGTGAAGCTTTCTTT. The chain joins TRBV5-1 to TRBJ1-1; 7 nucleotides agree with TRBD1. There are 15 residues in the CDR3. CDR1 SGHRS and CDR2 YFSETQ come from the germline V gene. The V and J ends lost 4 bases and 7 bases, in that order; junction bases with no gene match: 13. Drawing the rest from reference TRBV5-1 and TRBJ1-1, the complete variable domain is KAGVTQTPRYLIKTRGQQVTLSCSPISGHRSVSWYQQTPGQGLQFLFEYFSETQRNKGNFPGRFSGRQFSNSRSEMNVSTLELGDSALYLCASSTRQGSFGEAFFGQGTRLTVV.

The chain has TRBV30 and TRBJ1-2; TRBD1 agrees at 8 bases. Trimming took 3 bases from V and 5 from J; bases not matched to a gene: 8. The CDR3 loop spans 14 amino acids. Per germline, CDR1 GTSNPN and CDR2 SVGIG (reference sequence). CDR3 sequence reads: CAWSLQGGGYGYTF. The DNA of the CDR3 is TGTGCCTGGAGCTTACAGGGGGGAGGATATGGCTACACCTTC.

This clone was seen a handful of times. This chain connects TRBV5-4 to TRBJ2-3; a weak D match, TRBD1 (6 bases). Per the germline V gene, CDR1 is SGHNT and CDR2 is YYREEE (reference sequence). CDR3 length: 16 amino acids. V was pared by 0 bases and J by 2 bases, with 13 bases between. The CDR3 DNA follows: TGTGCCAGCAGCTTGGGGGCAGGGGCCCCCACAGATACGCAGTATTTT. Translation gives CASSLGAGAPTDTQYF. The full variable domain, completed using reference TRBV5-4 and TRBJ2-3, is ETGVTQSPTHLIKTRGQQVTLRCSSQSGHNTVSWYQQALGQGPQFIFQYYREEENGRGNFPPRFSGLQFPNYSSELNVNALELDDSALYLCASSLGAGAPTDTQYFGPGTRLTVL.

This chain connects TRBV5-1 to TRBJ2-7; D gene uncertain. CDR1 is SGHRS and CDR2 is YFSETQ in the germline V gene. The CDR3 is 15 amino acids. V was trimmed by 4 bases and J by 6 bases, leaving 20 bases between them. Here the CDR3 reads CASSLQTMLLSEQYF. CDR3 bases: TGCGCCAGCAGCCTACAGACCATGCTACTCTCCGAGCAGTACTTC.

V and J are TRBV13 and TRBJ2-7, with TRBD1 matching 9 bases. V dropped 8 bases and J dropped 0; count of bases not matched to a gene: 5. This CDR3 is built from 14 residues. Germline values: CDR1 PRHDT, CDR2 FYEKMQ (reference sequence). This CDR3 is CASAQGASSYEQYF. The CDR3 region has the DNA TGTGCCAGCGCACAGGGGGCCTCCTCCTACGAGCAGTACTTC.

The V and J genes are TRBV5-1 and TRBJ2-2; 12 bases are shared with TRBD1. There are 17 residues in the CDR3. V trimming: 3 bases; J trimming: 5 bases; junction bases outside the gene matches: 8. Germline V gene data show CDR1 as SGHRS and CDR2 as YFSETQ. CDR3 sequence: CASSSQPGQGATGELFF. The CDR3 region has the DNA TGCGCCAGCAGCTCTCAACCGGGACAGGGGGCAACCGGGGAGCTGTTTTTT.

The genes are TRBV5-5 and TRBJ1-2; no reliable D call. The CDR3 has 13 residues. Germline CDR1 SGHKS, CDR2 YYEKEE (reference sequence). V lost 3 bases to trimming and J lost 6 bases, with 12 bases between them. This CDR3 reads CASSSAAGDGYTF. The DNA of the CDR3 is TGTGCCAGCAGCTCCGCGGCGGGAGATGGCTACACCTTC.

This clone was seen only once. The chain uses TRBV4-3 and TRBJ1-5; the match to TRBD1 covers 9 bases. The CDR3 is made up of 16 amino acids. Germline V gene sequence: CDR1 LGHNA, CDR2 YSLEER. V dropped 0 bases and J dropped 8; count of bases not matched to a gene: 8. In nucleotides, the CDR3 is TGCGCCAGCAGCCAAGAGAGGGGACAGGGCTGGGAGCCCCAGCATTTT. Amino acids: CASSQERGQGWEPQHF.

The chain carries TRBV15 and TRBJ1-3; D is possibly TRBD1 (5 bases). Germline V gene lookup returns CDR1 LNHNV and CDR2 YYDKDF (reference sequence). The CDR3 has 15 residues. Trimming shortened V by 0 bases and J by 5 bases, and 11 bases separated the two germline ends. The CDR3 region has the DNA TGTGCCACCAGCAGAGATCTAGGGGCCAGAAACACCATATATTTT. This codes for CATSRDLGARNTIYF.

The rearrangement uses TRBV4-1 and TRBJ1-5; D gene uncertain. Germline loops: CDR1 MGHRA, CDR2 YSYEKL. The CDR3 spans 16 residues. Trimming stripped 0 bases from V and 2 bases from J, with 11 bases between. This chain's CDR3 is CASSQDGGPRNQPQHF. DNA of the CDR3: TGCGCCAGCAGCCAAGATGGAGGACCTCGCAATCAGCCCCAGCATTTT.

V gene TRBV6-5 combines with J gene TRBJ2-7, with TRBD1 matching 10 bases. The V and J ends lost 2 bases and 6 bases, in that order; junction bases with no gene match: 7. The CDR3 extends over 15 amino acids. CDR1 and CDR2 from the germline V gene are MNHEY and SVGAGI. The CDR3 spells CASSYHDRGLSEQYF. The CDR3 DNA follows: TGTGCCAGCAGTTACCATGACAGGGGGCTCTCCGAGCAGTACTTC.

V is TRBV29-1 and J is TRBJ2-7; 7 positions agree with TRBD1. The CDR3 spans 13 residues. V trimming: 8 bases; J trimming: 0 bases; junction bases outside the gene matches: 7. Germline values: CDR1 SQVTM, CDR2 ANQGSEA. Here the CDR3 reads CSIRTGLSYEQYF. The CDR3 DNA sequence: TGCAGCATTCGGACAGGTCTCTCCTACGAGCAGTACTTC.

The chain has TRBV30 and TRBJ2-7; D perhaps matches TRBD2 (6 bases). The CDR3 has 11 residues. Looked up from germline, CDR1 is GTSNPN and CDR2 is SVGIG (reference sequence). Trimming shortened V by 2 bases and J by 5 bases, and 7 bases separated the two germline ends. This CDR3 is CAWSWGDEQYF. The CDR3 bases are TGTGCCTGGAGTTGGGGGGACGAGCAGTACTTC.

This clone appeared a few times. The rearrangement uses TRBV4-3 and TRBJ1-6, with TRBD1 as a possible D gene (6 bases). The germline V gene has CDR1 LGHNA and CDR2 YSLEER. This CDR3 spans 15 amino acids. V lost 3 bases and J lost 5, with 11 bases in between. DNA of the CDR3: TGCGCCAGCAGCCAGGCCGCAGGGGATAATTCACCCCTCCACTTT. Protein sequence: CASSQAAGDNSPLHF.

The rearrangement links TRBV28 to TRBJ2-1, with 12 bases fitting TRBD2. Germline CDR1 reads MDHEN; CDR2 reads SYDVKM. The junction had 5 bases not matched to a gene; V was cut back by 1 base and J by 4 bases. The CDR3 is 17 amino acids. The CDR3 protein is CASSLFGLAGQYNEQFF. Written as DNA, the CDR3 is TGTGCCAGCAGTTTATTCGGACTAGCGGGACAGTACAATGAGCAGTTCTTC.

The rearrangement uses TRBV7-3 and TRBJ2-1; 11 bases align to TRBD2. Losses at the gene ends were 4 bases for V and 1 base for J; bases not matched to a gene: 0. The CDR3 contains 15 residues. Germline V lookup: CDR1 SGHTA, CDR2 FQGTGA. CDR3 coding DNA: TGTGCCAGCAGCTCTAGCGGGGGGTCCTACAATGAGCAGTTCTTC. This gives the protein CASSSSGGSYNEQFF.

In this sample, this clone turned up a few times. V and J are TRBV5-3 and TRBJ2-1; TRBD2 aligns across 9 bases. TRBV5-3 is an open reading frame, and its role is uncertain. The CDR3 is 15 amino acids. Trimming removed 0 bases from V and 7 bases from J; junction bases left unmatched: 5. As DNA, the CDR3 is TGTGCCAGAAGCTTGGGCGGGAGGGCCAGGAATGAGCAGTTCTTC. Translating it yields CARSLGGRARNEQFF.

This rearrangement joins TRBV2 to TRBJ1-3; D remains unclear. Per the germline V gene, CDR1 is SNHLY and CDR2 is FYNNEI. CDR3 size: 15 residues. Trimming removed 6 bases from V and 4 bases from J, with 16 bases in between. In DNA, the CDR3 is TGTGCCAGCAGAGACGAGGTGTCTTCAGGAAACACCATATATTTT. This encodes CASRDEVSSGNTIYF.

This clone was recorded once. The genes are TRBV5-6 and TRBJ1-1, with 12 positions matching TRBD1. Germline CDR1 SGHDT, CDR2 YYEEEE. The CDR3 is 13 residues long. V shed 3 bases, J shed 10 bases, and the junction held 4 bases outside the gene matches. The CDR3 coding sequence is TGTGCCAGCAGCTGGGGACAGGGGGCGTCAGCTTTCTTT. Translating it yields CASSWGQGASAFF.

This clone was observed a few times. V and J are TRBV6-1 and TRBJ2-1; D might be TRBD1 (6 bases). V shed 8 bases and J shed 8 bases, with 10 bases lying between them. In germline, CDR1 is MNHNS, CDR2 SASEGT. The CDR3 extends over 11 amino acids. The CDR3 loop reads CASLRQDEQFF. The CDR3 DNA follows: TGTGCCAGCCTACGACAGGATGAGCAGTTCTTC.

This clone was detected only once. This chain connects TRBV4-1 to TRBJ2-7; no reliable D call. The CDR3 has 14 residues. V gave up 2 bases and J gave up 0 bases, with 8 bases separating them. From germline, CDR1 is MGHRA and CDR2 YSYEKL. CDR3 bases: TGCGCCAGCAGCCAACAAACTTACTCCTACGAGCAGTACTTC. As protein: CASSQQTYSYEQYF.

The rearrangement links TRBV7-8 to TRBJ1-5; 7 bases map to TRBD1. J gave up 0 bases and V 4 bases, and 3 bases lay outside the gene matches. The CDR3 is 15 amino acids. Germline CDR1 SGHVS, CDR2 FQNEAQ. The CDR3 nucleotides are TGTGCCAGCAGCTCGACAGGGAGTAGCAATCAGCCCCAGCATTTT. Translated: CASSSTGSSNQPQHF.